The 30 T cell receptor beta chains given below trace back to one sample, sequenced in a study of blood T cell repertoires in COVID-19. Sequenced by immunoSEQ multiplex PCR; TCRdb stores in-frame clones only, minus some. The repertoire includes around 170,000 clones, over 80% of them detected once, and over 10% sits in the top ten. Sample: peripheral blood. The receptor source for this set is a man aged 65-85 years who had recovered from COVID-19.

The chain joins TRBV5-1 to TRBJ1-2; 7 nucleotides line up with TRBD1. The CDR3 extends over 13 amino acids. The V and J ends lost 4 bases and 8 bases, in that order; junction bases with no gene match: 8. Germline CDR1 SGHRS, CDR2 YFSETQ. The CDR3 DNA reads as TGCGCCAGCAGCCACGGACAGGCAGAAGGCTACACCTTC. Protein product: CASSHGQAEGYTF.

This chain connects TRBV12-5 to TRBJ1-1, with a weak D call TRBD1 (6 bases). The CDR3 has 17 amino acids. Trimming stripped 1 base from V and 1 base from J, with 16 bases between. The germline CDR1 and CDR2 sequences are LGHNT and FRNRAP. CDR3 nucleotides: TGTGCTAGTGGTTTGGCGAGACCAGGGGCCAAGAACACTGAAGCTTTCTTT. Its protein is CASGLARPGAKNTEAFF.

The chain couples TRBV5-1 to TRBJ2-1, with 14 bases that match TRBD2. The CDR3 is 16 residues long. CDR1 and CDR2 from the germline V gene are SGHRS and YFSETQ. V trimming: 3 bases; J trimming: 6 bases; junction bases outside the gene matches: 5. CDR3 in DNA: TGCGCCAGCAGCTGGGGGGGACTAGCGGGAGTCAATGAGCAGTTCTTC. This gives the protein CASSWGGLAGVNEQFF.

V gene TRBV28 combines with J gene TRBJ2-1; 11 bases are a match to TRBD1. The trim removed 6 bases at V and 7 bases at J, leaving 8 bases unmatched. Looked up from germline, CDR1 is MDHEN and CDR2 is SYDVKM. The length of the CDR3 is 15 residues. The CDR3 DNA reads TGTGCCAGCAGCCCTGGACAGGGGGCGCGAAATGAGCAGTTCTTC. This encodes CASSPGQGARNEQFF. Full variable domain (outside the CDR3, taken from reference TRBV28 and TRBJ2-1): DVKVTQSSRYLVKRTGEKVFLECVQDMDHENMFWYRQDPGLGLRLIYFSYDVKMKEKGDIPEGYSVSREKKERFSLILESASTNQTSMYLCASSPGQGARNEQFFGPGTRLTVL.

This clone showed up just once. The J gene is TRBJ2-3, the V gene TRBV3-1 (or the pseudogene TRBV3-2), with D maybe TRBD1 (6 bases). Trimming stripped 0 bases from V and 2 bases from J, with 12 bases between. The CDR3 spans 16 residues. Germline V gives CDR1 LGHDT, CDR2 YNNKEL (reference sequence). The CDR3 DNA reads TGTGCCAGCAGCCAAGACCCCAGGGGACACACAGATACGCAGTATTTT. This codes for CASSQDPRGHTDTQYF.

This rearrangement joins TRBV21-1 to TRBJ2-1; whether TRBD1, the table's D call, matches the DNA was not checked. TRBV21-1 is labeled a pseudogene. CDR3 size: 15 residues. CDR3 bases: TGTGCCAGCAGCAAAGATAGGGGTTTGGACGCTGAGCAGTTCTTC. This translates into CASSKDRGLDAEQFF.

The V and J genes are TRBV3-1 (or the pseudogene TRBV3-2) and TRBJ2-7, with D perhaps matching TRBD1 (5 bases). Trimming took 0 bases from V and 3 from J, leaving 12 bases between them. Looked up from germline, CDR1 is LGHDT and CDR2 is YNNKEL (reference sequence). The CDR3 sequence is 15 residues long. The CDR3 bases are TGTGCCAGCAGCCAAGAGCAGGGTTGTAGCTACGAGCAGTACTTC. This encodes CASSQEQGCSYEQYF.

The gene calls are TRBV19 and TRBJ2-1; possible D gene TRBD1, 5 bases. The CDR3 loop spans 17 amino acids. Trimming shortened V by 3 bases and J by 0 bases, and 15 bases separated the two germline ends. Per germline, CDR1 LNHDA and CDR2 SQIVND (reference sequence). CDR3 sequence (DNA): TGTGCCAGTAGTATCCTACCCCAGGGCAGCTCCTACAATGAGCAGTTCTTC. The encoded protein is CASSILPQGSSYNEQFF.

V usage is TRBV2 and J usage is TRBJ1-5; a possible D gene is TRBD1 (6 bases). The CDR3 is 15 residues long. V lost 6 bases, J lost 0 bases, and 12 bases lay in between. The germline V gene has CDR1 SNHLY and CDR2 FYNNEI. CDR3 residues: CASRPGTTSNQPQHF. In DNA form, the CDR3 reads TGTGCCAGCAGACCCGGGACAACTAGCAATCAGCCCCAGCATTTT.

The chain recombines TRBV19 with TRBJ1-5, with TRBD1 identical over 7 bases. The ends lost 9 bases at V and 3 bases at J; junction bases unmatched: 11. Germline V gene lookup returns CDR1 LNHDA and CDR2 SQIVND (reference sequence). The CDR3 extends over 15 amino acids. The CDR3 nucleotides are TGTGCCAGCCGACCCCCAGGGGGGTCCAATCAGCCCCAGCATTTT. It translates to CASRPPGGSNQPQHF.

CDR3 nucleotides: TGTGCCAGCTCTGGCAGGGGGACCTACGAGCAGTACTTC. It codes for CASSGRGTYEQYF. The chain joins TRBV9 to TRBJ2-7; 7 nucleotides align to TRBD1. The CDR3 runs to 13 residues. Germline V gene data show CDR1 as SGDLS and CDR2 as YYNGEE. V trimming: 7 bases; J trimming: 2 bases; junction bases outside the gene matches: 6. Full variable domain (remainder filled in from reference TRBV9 and TRBJ2-7): DSGVTQTPKHLITATGQRVTLRCSPRSGDLSVYWYQQSLDQGLQFLIQYYNGEERAKGNILERFSAQQFPDLHSELNLSSLELGDSALYFCASSGRGTYEQYFGPGTRLTVT.

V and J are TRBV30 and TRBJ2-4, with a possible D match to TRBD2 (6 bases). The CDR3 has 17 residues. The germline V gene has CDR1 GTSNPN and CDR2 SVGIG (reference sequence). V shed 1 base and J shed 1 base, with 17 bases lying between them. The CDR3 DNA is TGTGCCTGGAGTGGGGGCGGAGGGGAGAGGGCCAAAAACATTCAGTACTTC. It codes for CAWSGGGGERAKNIQYF.

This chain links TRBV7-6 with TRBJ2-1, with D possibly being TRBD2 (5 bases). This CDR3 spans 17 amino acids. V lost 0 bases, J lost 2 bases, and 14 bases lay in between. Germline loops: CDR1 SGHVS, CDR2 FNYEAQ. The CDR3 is CASSLAGSSVPYNEQFF. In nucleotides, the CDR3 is TGTGCCAGCAGCTTAGCGGGTAGTAGCGTTCCCTACAATGAGCAGTTCTTC.

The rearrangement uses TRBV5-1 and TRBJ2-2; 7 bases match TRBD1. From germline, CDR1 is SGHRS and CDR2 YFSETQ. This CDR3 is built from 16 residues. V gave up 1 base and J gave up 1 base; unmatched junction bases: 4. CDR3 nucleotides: TGCGCCAGCAGCTTGCCCAGGACAGGGAACACCGGGGAGCTGTTTTTT. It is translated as CASSLPRTGNTGELFF.

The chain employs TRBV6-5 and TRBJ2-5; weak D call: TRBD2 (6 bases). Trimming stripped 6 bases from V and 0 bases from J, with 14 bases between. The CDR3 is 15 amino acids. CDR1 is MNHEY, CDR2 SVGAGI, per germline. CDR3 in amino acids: CASSPSLAHQETQYF. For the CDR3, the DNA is TGTGCCAGCAGCCCCTCCCTAGCGCACCAAGAGACCCAGTACTTC.

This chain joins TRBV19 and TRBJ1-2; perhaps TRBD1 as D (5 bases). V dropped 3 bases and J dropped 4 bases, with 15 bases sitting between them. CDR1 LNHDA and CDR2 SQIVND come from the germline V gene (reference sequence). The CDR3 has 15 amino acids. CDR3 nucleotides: TGTGCCAGTAGTATTGCCGGGCAGGGCGGCTATGGCTACACCTTC. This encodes CASSIAGQGGYGYTF.

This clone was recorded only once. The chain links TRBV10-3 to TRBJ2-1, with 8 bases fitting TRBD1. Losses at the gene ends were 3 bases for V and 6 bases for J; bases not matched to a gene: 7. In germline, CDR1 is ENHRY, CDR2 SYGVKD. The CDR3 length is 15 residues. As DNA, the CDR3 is TGTGCCATCAGTGATTCCAGGGGGCAGGTCAATGAGCAGTTCTTC. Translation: CAISDSRGQVNEQFF.

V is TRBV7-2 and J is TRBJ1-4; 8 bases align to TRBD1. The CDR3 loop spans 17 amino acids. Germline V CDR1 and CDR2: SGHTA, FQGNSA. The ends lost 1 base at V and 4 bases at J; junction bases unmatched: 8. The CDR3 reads CASSLGGGQGINEKLFF. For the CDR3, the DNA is TGTGCCAGCAGCTTAGGAGGAGGACAGGGAATTAATGAAAAACTGTTTTTT.

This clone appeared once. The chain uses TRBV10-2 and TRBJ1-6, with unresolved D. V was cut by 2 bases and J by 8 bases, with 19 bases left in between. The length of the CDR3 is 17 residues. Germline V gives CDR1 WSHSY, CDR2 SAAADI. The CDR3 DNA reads TGCGCCAGCAGTGAGGGCCGGAGGGAGGGTCGTGATTCACCCCTCCACTTT. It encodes CASSEGRREGRDSPLHF.

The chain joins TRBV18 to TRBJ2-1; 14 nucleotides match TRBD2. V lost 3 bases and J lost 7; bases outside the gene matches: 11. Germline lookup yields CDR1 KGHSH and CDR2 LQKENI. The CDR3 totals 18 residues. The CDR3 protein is CASSPPTSGRALENEQFF. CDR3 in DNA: TGTGCCAGCTCACCCCCGACTAGCGGGAGGGCCCTCGAGAATGAGCAGTTCTTC. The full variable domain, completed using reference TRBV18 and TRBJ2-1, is NAGVMQNPRHLVRRRGQEARLRCSPMKGHSHVYWYRQLPEEGLKFMVYLQKENIIDESGMPKERFSAEFPKEGPSILRIQQVVRGDSAAYFCASSPPTSGRALENEQFFGPGTRLTVL.

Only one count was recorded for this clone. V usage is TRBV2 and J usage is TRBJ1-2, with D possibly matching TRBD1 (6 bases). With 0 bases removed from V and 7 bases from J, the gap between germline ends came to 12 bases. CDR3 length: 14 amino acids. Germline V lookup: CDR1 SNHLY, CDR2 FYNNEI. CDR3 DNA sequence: TGTGCCAGCAGTGAAGCAGCAGGGGTGGGTGGCTACACCTTC. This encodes CASSEAAGVGGYTF.

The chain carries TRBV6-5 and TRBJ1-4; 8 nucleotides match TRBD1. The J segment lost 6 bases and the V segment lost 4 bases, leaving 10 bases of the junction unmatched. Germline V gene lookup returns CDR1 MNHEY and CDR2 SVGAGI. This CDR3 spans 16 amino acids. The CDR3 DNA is TGTGCCAGCAGTTTAACTCCAGGGGGCTCTCATGAAAAACTGTTTTTT. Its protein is CASSLTPGGSHEKLFF.

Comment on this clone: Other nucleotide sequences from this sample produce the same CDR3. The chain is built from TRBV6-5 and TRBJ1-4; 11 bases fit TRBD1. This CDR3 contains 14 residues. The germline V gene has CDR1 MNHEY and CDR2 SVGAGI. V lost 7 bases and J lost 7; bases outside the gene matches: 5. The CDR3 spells CASTGQGAGEKLFF. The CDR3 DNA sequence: TGTGCCAGCACCGGACAGGGGGCGGGTGAAAAACTGTTTTTT.

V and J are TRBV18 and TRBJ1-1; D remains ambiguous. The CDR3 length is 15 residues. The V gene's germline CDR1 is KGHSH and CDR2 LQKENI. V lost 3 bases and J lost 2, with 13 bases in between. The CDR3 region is CASSPREDLNTEAFF. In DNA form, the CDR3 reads TGTGCCAGCTCACCCCGGGAGGACCTCAACACTGAAGCTTTCTTT.

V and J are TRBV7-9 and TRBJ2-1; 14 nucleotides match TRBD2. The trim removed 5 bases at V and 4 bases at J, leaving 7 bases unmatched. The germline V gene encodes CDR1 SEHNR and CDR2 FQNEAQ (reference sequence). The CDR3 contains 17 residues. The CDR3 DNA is TGTGCCAGCAGCACTCGGACTAGCGGGAGGACGTACAATGAGCAGTTCTTC. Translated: CASSTRTSGRTYNEQFF.

The CDR3 sequence is CASSHPLGREGPTDTQYF. The CDR3 coding sequence is TGTGCCAGCAGCCATCCCCTGGGGCGGGAGGGCCCGACAGATACGCAGTATTTT. The chain combines TRBV14 with TRBJ2-3; 9 nucleotides line up with TRBD2. Germline CDR1 and CDR2: SGHDN and FVKESK. This CDR3 is built from 18 residues. The V segment lost 3 bases and the J segment 3 bases; nucleotides outside the gene matches: 13.

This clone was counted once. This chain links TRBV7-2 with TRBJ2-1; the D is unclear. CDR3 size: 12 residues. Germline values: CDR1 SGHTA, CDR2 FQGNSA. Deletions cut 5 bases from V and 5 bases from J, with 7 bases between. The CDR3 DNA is TGTGCCAGCAGCCTAACTAACAATGAGCAGTTCTTC. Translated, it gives CASSLTNNEQFF.

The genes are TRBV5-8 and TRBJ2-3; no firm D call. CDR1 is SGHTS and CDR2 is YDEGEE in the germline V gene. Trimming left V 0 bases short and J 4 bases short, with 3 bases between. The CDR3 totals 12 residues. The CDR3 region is CASSLAADTQYF. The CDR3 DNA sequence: TGTGCCAGCAGCTTGGCGGCAGATACGCAGTATTTT.

CDR3 coding DNA: TGTGCCAGTAGGAAAGACAGGGGGGACAATCAGCCCCAGCATTTT. Encoded protein: CASRKDRGDNQPQHF. This rearrangement joins TRBV19 to TRBJ1-5; the match to TRBD1 covers 9 bases. The CDR3 contains 15 residues. CDR1 and CDR2 (germline): LNHDA, SQIVND (reference sequence). The trim removed 6 bases at V and 3 bases at J, leaving 6 bases unmatched.

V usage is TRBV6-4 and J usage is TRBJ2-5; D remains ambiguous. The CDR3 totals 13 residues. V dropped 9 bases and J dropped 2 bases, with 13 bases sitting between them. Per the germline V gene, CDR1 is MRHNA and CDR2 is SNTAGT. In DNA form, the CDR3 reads TGTGCCAGAATGGCTTTCCAGCAAGAGACCCAGTACTTC. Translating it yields CARMAFQQETQYF.